This is a list of T cell receptor beta chains from one sample in a study of T cell repertoires in cytomegalovirus infection. In TCRdb, the reads were re-called with MiXCR into one record per CDR3 protein. Of roughly 600,000 distinct CDR3 sequences listed, around 24% were seen once; the top ten hold 7% to 9%. The specimen sequenced was CD8+ T cells from PBMCs. Every receptor here comes from a human donor in good health (CMV status not recorded). Some clones in this sample may be carry-over from other donors' samples. The CDR3 runs from the conserved cysteine through the conserved F or W. Fields, in order: CDR3 protein, J gene, V gene.

cdr3_aa: CASSLFGDRGTRNYGYTF
j_call: TRBJ1-2
v_call: TRBV13

cdr3_aa: CASSITGREAFF
j_call: TRBJ1-1
v_call: TRBV19

cdr3_aa: CASSLGTGRYGYTF
j_call: TRBJ1-2
v_call: TRBV7-8

cdr3_aa: CASSRLAVQETQYF
j_call: TRBJ2-5
v_call: TRBV12-3/TRBV12-4

cdr3_aa: CASSLEGTGTYERYF
j_call: TRBJ2-7
v_call: TRBV5-5

cdr3_aa: CASSLQGSMETQYF
j_call: TRBJ2-5
v_call: TRBV7-9

cdr3_aa: CASSYPRSENTGELFF
j_call: TRBJ2-2
v_call: TRBV5-1

cdr3_aa: CASSLVSTGGYGYTF
j_call: TRBJ1-2
v_call: TRBV7-2

cdr3_aa: CASSRQTGLHEQYF
j_call: TRBJ2-7
v_call: TRBV27

cdr3_aa: CASSPSRGIYYEQYF
j_call: TRBJ2-7
v_call: TRBV7-2

cdr3_aa: CASSQVDWETQYF
j_call: TRBJ2-5
v_call: TRBV7-6

cdr3_aa: CSVDHKNGGGLSTEAFF
j_call: TRBJ1-1
v_call: TRBV29-1

cdr3_aa: CAISGRDPSGANVLTF
j_call: TRBJ2-6
v_call: TRBV10-3

cdr3_aa: CASSQEPLLNYGYTF
j_call: TRBJ1-2
v_call: TRBV14

cdr3_aa: CASSSRTGRTDTQYF
j_call: TRBJ2-3
v_call: TRBV4-1

cdr3_aa: CASSTRTSTDTQYF
j_call: TRBJ2-3
v_call: TRBV19

cdr3_aa: CASRHRLTGELFF
j_call: TRBJ2-2
v_call: TRBV6-6

cdr3_aa: CASSLVARAPF
j_call: TRBJ1-2
v_call: TRBV7-2

cdr3_aa: CASSFPESGGVSDTQYF
j_call: TRBJ2-3
v_call: TRBV7-6

cdr3_aa: CATSVAGRLFSNQPQHF
j_call: TRBJ1-5
v_call: TRBV6-1

cdr3_aa: CASSINRDFYNEQFF
j_call: TRBJ2-1
v_call: TRBV6-1

cdr3_aa: CASQYLQPQHF
j_call: TRBJ1-5
v_call: TRBV6-6

cdr3_aa: CASSSTGQGYEAFF
j_call: TRBJ1-1
v_call: TRBV5-5

cdr3_aa: CASSEAGMDYEQYF
j_call: TRBJ2-7
v_call: TRBV10-2

cdr3_aa: CASSSRAAEEYF
j_call: TRBJ2-3
v_call: TRBV12-3/TRBV12-4

cdr3_aa: CATSRDFGTGELFF
j_call: TRBJ2-2
v_call: TRBV15

cdr3_aa: CASSFHISRENTEAFF
j_call: TRBJ1-1
v_call: TRBV28

cdr3_aa: CASSLPASGVGVADTQYF
j_call: TRBJ2-3
v_call: TRBV7-6

cdr3_aa: CASSFIDGANYGYTF
j_call: TRBJ1-2
v_call: TRBV7-2

cdr3_aa: CASSLGPVGYTF
j_call: TRBJ1-2
v_call: TRBV7-9

cdr3_aa: CSARDGLDSPLHF
j_call: TRBJ1-6
v_call: TRBV20-1

cdr3_aa: CNATSGGDSTDTQYF
j_call: TRBJ2-3
v_call: TRBV20-1

cdr3_aa: CASSSPGIPYEQYF
j_call: TRBJ2-7
v_call: TRBV13

cdr3_aa: CSVGYRDLYEQYF
j_call: TRBJ2-7
v_call: TRBV29-1

cdr3_aa: CASSGPGVSTQYF
j_call: TRBJ2-3
v_call: TRBV6-2/TRBV6-3

cdr3_aa: CASSPSGSWKTEAFF
j_call: TRBJ1-1
v_call: TRBV7-9

cdr3_aa: CPSSPSNEQFF
j_call: TRBJ2-1
v_call: TRBV12-3/TRBV12-4

cdr3_aa: CASSVETEAFF
j_call: TRBJ1-1
v_call: TRBV28

cdr3_aa: CASSPAYEQFF
j_call: TRBJ2-1
v_call: TRBV7-6

cdr3_aa: CASSGPKLEANTGELFF
j_call: TRBJ2-2
v_call: TRBV9

cdr3_aa: CASTTPQGKGTQYF
j_call: TRBJ2-3
v_call: TRBV13

cdr3_aa: CASSNGAPDGYTF
j_call: TRBJ1-2
v_call: TRBV6-2/TRBV6-3

cdr3_aa: CASSYSKSGELFF
j_call: TRBJ2-2
v_call: TRBV6-2/TRBV6-3

cdr3_aa: CASSDRGADTQYF
j_call: TRBJ2-3
v_call: TRBV7-9

cdr3_aa: CASSPLQHSGDTQYF
j_call: TRBJ2-3
v_call: TRBV7-8

cdr3_aa: CASSPQGLGPYEQYF
j_call: TRBJ2-7
v_call: TRBV7-2

cdr3_aa: CASSPGRDRRNTEAFF
j_call: TRBJ1-1
v_call: TRBV7-9

cdr3_aa: CASSLQAGLKGNTEAFF
j_call: TRBJ1-1
v_call: TRBV7-6

cdr3_aa: CASRAGPYNEQFF
j_call: TRBJ2-1
v_call: TRBV28

cdr3_aa: CASSATGDRVPNQPQHF
j_call: TRBJ1-5
v_call: TRBV28

cdr3_aa: CASSTTSGGAKNTDTQYF
j_call: TRBJ2-3
v_call: TRBV2

cdr3_aa: CASSRLGANNSPLHF
j_call: TRBJ1-6
v_call: TRBV7-9

cdr3_aa: CSASDRGNYGYTF
j_call: TRBJ1-2
v_call: TRBV29-1

cdr3_aa: CSAQWGEVPYEQYF
j_call: TRBJ2-7
v_call: TRBV20-1